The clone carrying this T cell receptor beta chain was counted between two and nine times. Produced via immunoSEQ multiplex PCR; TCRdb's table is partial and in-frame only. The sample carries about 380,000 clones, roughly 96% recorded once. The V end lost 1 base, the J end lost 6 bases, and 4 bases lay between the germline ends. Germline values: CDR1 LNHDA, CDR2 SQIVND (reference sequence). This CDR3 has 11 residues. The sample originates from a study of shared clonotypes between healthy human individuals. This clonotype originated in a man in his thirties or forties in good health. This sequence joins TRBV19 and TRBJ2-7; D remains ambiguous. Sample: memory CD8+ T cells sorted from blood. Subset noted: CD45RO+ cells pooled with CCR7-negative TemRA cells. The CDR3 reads CASSIGGEQYF. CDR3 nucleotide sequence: TGTGCCAGTAGTATAGGGGGCGAGCAGTACTTC.